This T cell receptor (beta chain) originates from a study of T cells in women clearing cervical HPV infection (dated by TCRdb to 2016 to 2019). Concerning the study at large: The cases were 25 to 30 women with histologically confirmed HPV16-related CIN3 or worse, and 2 of those women had invasive cancers. The 20 to 25 controls were women who cleared a single incident HPV16 infection within 12 months without developing precancer or cancer. Case blood was taken at the visit when the lesion was first identified, whereas control blood was taken when infection was no longer detected. Among cases, blood sampling occurred a median of roughly 160 days after lesion detection, with an interquartile range of about 85 to 200 days. Since HLA typing was available for only a few women, HLA type could not be ruled out as a confounder. An exploratory proof-of-principle case-control study, nested within the Guanacaste HPV Natural History Study in Costa Rica, was conducted to compare TCR repertoires across cervical HPV16 outcomes. Cases were matched to controls by age within five years and by the year the sample was collected. Median age was approximately 30 years in cases versus around 40 in controls, and baseline characteristics did not differ significantly. In the parent cohort, approximately 9,900 women aged 18 or older were enrolled in Guanacaste, Costa Rica, during about 1993 to 1995 and then followed for under 9 years. Five blinded duplicates per group were added as quality controls, so that roughly 60 samples were obtained: some 50 participants and 10 replicates.

Overall study outcomes, separate from this receptor: TCR repertoire richness was significantly higher in CIN3+ cases than in controls across sequencing depths, while evenness did not differ. Random forest classifiers that combined richness and V gene abundances separated cases from controls with an estimated AUC of around 0.84. Because of the cross-sectional design, the study could not determine whether the associations came before infection or resulted from infection, and neither effector/memory subsets nor HPV-specific T cells were isolated. T-cell numbers per sample were unknown, so richness differences could reflect varying T-cell content rather than repertoire biology. TRBV6-7 relative abundance was lower in cases than in controls (about 0.099% versus 0.16%; Bonferroni P = 0.0008).

Including the terminal cysteine and phenylalanine, the CDR3 comprises 11 residues. Part of the CDR3 DNA is given, 24 bases translated from base 1. Sequences SGHAT (CDR1) and FQNNGV (CDR2) are obtained from the germline V gene. As regards this clone: There is no known antigen for this receptor. The missing CDR3 end, 3 residues past where the read stops, is filled in from the germline J gene.

Every participant had a single incident cervical HPV16 infection, and women with prevalent HPV16 infections were excluded. Cervical HPV DNA was detected with MY09/MY11 PCR, and genotyping was done with dot-blot hybridization. Around 15 mL of heparinized blood were centrifuged, and the buffy coat was aliquoted, frozen at -30°C, then stored at -80°C. QIAGEN kits were used to extract genomic DNA from the buffy coat specimens. Using the immunoSEQ assay, multiplex PCR amplified TCR beta CDR3 regions from an average of approximately 1,200 ng of genomic DNA per sample. To correct primer bias, the assay used a complete synthetic TCR repertoire to set an amplification baseline. The amplicons were sequenced using the Illumina platform. In the source study's methods: Sequences were error-corrected by clustering with frequency ratios and a modified nearest-neighbor algorithm, then analyzed in the immunoSEQ Analyzer with IMGT gene definitions. TCR richness and evenness were averaged over 20 rarefaction repeats at each rarefaction depth, excluding samples with fewer sequences than the depth. V, D and J gene relative abundances were compared between groups with Wilcoxon rank sum tests, applying FDR correction. An intraclass correlation of 95% to 97% for TCR richness and an average of roughly 80% across 66 gene segments were obtained from the blinded duplicates. TCRdb holds this immuneACCESS table with in-frame rearrangements only. Some clones are missing; in checked studies, unresolved V genes explain under half, and the rest has no known cause. Clone size and V and J calls were adopted from that table, with D and trimming inferred from the DNA. This sample's table carries some 30,000 clones. In total, the top ten clones hold around 1.6% of the sample.

The chain employs TRBV11-2 and TRBJ2-3; TRBD2 might be the D gene, on 6 matching bases. The specimen sequenced was blood buffy coat. This receptor was identified in a woman aged 18-70 years with a cervical HPV16 infection that either progressed to CIN3+ or cleared (not recorded which). Partial CDR3 DNA: TGTGCCAGCAGCTCGGGACTTTCG. This translates into CASSSGLS. The complete CDR3 protein is CASSSGLSQYF.